The rows below give T cell receptor beta chains drawn from one sample of a study of cytotoxic CD8 clonotypes in ibrutinib-treated CLL. Here immunoSEQ multiplex PCR was the method, and the copy in TCRdb shows in-frame clones only, minus some. Of some 10,000 clones in the sample, about four fifths were seen once. The sample consisted of PBMCs, taken at disease progression, from a patient treated with ibrutinib. These receptors all stem from a human donor with chronic lymphocytic leukemia. Both conserved end residues are part of each CDR3. Fields, in order: J gene, clone size, D gene, V gene, CDR3 DNA, CDR3 protein. The D gene is left open where the match is weak. Size is stated for part of the rows, as once, few or many counts, or as a class when the clone is expanded.

TRBJ2-6,NA,TRBD2,TRBV7-8,TGTGCCAGCAGCTTACTAGCGGGGATCTCTGGGGCCAACGTCCTGACTTTC,CASSLLAGISGANVLTF
TRBJ2-1,NA,NA,TRBV28,TGTGCCAGCAGTGGGGGGTGGGTTGGAAAGGCTGAGCAGTTCTTC,CASSGGWVGKAEQFF
TRBJ2-1,NA,TRBD2,TRBV2,TGTGCCAGCAGCCACACTAGCGGGTCCTACAATGAGCAGTTCTTC,CASSHTSGSYNEQFF
TRBJ2-3,NA,TRBD2,TRBV19,TGTGCCAGTAGTATACTAGCGGGAGATGCAGATACGCAGTATTTT,CASSILAGDADTQYF
TRBJ1-5,once,TRBD1,TRBV19,TGTGCCAGTAGTACACAGGGGGCGCGTGGTCAGCCCCAGCATTTT,CASSTQGARGQPQHF
TRBJ2-1,NA,NA,TRBV29-1,TGCAGCGTCCAAACAGGAGACTACAATGAGCAGTTCTTC,CSVQTGDYNEQFF
TRBJ2-7,medium-sized,TRBD1,TRBV2,TGTGCCAGCAGCCCCCCAAATCACCGGACAGGCTACTACGAGCAGTACTTC,CASSPPNHRTGYYEQYF
TRBJ2-3,NA,NA,TRBV11-2,TGTGCCAGCAGCGACGCATGGGATACGCAGTATTTT,CASSDAWDTQYF
TRBJ1-2,once,NA,TRBV28,TGTGCCAGCACAGGTTTAGCTAACTATGGCTACACCTTC,CASTGLANYGYTF
TRBJ2-1,NA,TRBD2,TRBV15,TGTGCCACCAGCAACCCCTCGGGGCTAGCGGCAGACAATGAGCAGTTCTTC,CATSNPSGLAADNEQFF
TRBJ2-7,NA,NA,TRBV6-1,TGTGCCAGCTTATGGTTTGGTCCCGAGCAGTACTTC,CASLWFGPEQYF
TRBJ2-7,NA,NA,TRBV25-1,TGTGCCAGCAGCCAAGGGTCCCTCCACGAGCAGTACTTC,CASSQGSLHEQYF
TRBJ1-3,NA,NA,TRBV18,TGTGCCAGCTCACCGACCTTATCCTCTGGAAACACCATATATTTT,CASSPTLSSGNTIYF
TRBJ2-6,NA,NA,TRBV28,TGTGCCAGCAGTTTTCCTAATAGCAATCTCGTCCTGACTTTC,CASSFPNSNLVLTF
TRBJ1-5,few,NA,TRBV14,TGTGCCAGCAGCCAGGATTTCAATCAGCCCCAGCATTTT,CASSQDFNQPQHF
TRBJ1-1,NA,NA,TRBV10-1,TGCGCCAGCAGTGTTGACAAGAAGGACACTGAAGCTTTCTTT,CASSVDKKDTEAFF
TRBJ2-3,NA,TRBD1,TRBV5-1,TGCGCCAGCAGCTTGGGTCCGGGACAGGGGACAAGTAGCACAGATACGCAGTATTTT,CASSLGPGQGTSSTDTQYF
TRBJ2-7,NA,NA,TRBV23-1,TGCGCCAGCGGAGCCCCGGTCGGGCAGGACTACGAGCAGTACTTC,CASGAPVGQDYEQYF
TRBJ1-4,large,TRBD1,TRBV4-1,TGCGCCAGCAGCCAAGTAAAGGGGGCTGTTGAAAAACTGTTTTTT,CASSQVKGAVEKLFF
TRBJ2-6,few,NA,TRBV6-1,TGTGCCAGCAGTGAAACGAGCTCTGGGGCCAACGTCCTGACTTTC,CASSETSSGANVLTF
TRBJ2-2,NA,NA,TRBV2,TGTGCCAGCAGTCTTCTAAAGGACGGGCCTAGCACCGGGGAGCTGTTTTTT,CASSLLKDGPSTGELFF
TRBJ1-5,NA,NA,TRBV5-1,TGCGCCAGCAGCTTGGACAGCGAAGGGCAGCCCCAGCATTTT,CASSLDSEGQPQHF
TRBJ2-7,NA,TRBD2,TRBV19,TGTGCCAGTGCGGGAGGCCGAAGCTCCTACGAGCAGTACTTC,CASAGGRSSYEQYF
TRBJ1-1,NA,NA,TRBV29-1,TGCAGCGTTAACACGGCCTTTAACACTGAAGCTTTCTTT,CSVNTAFNTEAFF
TRBJ2-6,NA,NA,TRBV6-6,TGTGCCAGCAGCGGGCTCTCTGGGGCCAACGTCCTGACTTTC,CASSGLSGANVLTF
TRBJ1-2,NA,NA,TRBV6-1,TGTGCCAGCAGCCAGGGGATGGACTATGGCTACACCTTC,CASSQGMDYGYTF
TRBJ2-3,NA,NA,TRBV25-1,TGTGCCAGCAGTGATGGGGTCGGCACAGATACGCAGTATTTT,CASSDGVGTDTQYF
TRBJ1-1,NA,TRBD1,TRBV6-5,TGTGCCAGCAGTTACGGGACAGGGCCGAACACTGAAGCTTTCTTT,CASSYGTGPNTEAFF
TRBJ2-7,once,TRBD2,TRBV11-2,TGTGCCAGCAGCTTAGAGAGACTAGCGCCGTACGAGCAGTACTTC,CASSLERLAPYEQYF
TRBJ1-3,NA,TRBD1,TRBV6-1,TGTGCCAGCAAGGACAGGGGGGCAGACACCATATATTTT,CASKDRGADTIYF
TRBJ2-5,NA,TRBD1,TRBV5-6,TGTGCCAGCAGCTTCGGACAGGGTGGGGAGACCCAGTACTTC,CASSFGQGGETQYF
TRBJ2-7,NA,TRBD1,TRBV10-2,TGCGCCAGAACAGGGACAGGGGTCTCCTACGAGCAGTACTTC,CARTGTGVSYEQYF
TRBJ1-1,NA,NA,TRBV9,TGTGCCAGCAGCGAGGGGAACAGGGCCCCTGGGACTGAAGCTTTCTTT,CASSEGNRAPGTEAFF
TRBJ2-1,NA,NA,TRBV9,TGTGCCAGCAGCGTAGGGTACAATGAGCAGTTCTTC,CASSVGYNEQFF
TRBJ2-7,NA,TRBD1,TRBV5-1,TGCGCCAGCAGCGGGGGTCAGGGGGCGGCCGAGCAGTACTTC,CASSGGQGAAEQYF
TRBJ2-1,NA,TRBD2,TRBV10-1,TGCGCCAGCAGTGAGGGACTAGCGGGAGCGGGCAATGAGCAGTTCTTC,CASSEGLAGAGNEQFF
TRBJ1-5,NA,NA,TRBV10-3,TGTGCCATCAGTGAAGCCACAAATAATCAGCCCCAGCATTTT,CAISEATNNQPQHF
TRBJ1-1,NA,NA,TRBV7-2,TGTGCCAGCAGCTTTAGACAGGTCGCCGAAGCTTTCTTT,CASSFRQVAEAFF
TRBJ2-7,few,NA,TRBV5-6,TGTGCCAGCAGCCGGAACCCCTACGAGCAGTACTTC,CASSRNPYEQYF
TRBJ2-1,NA,NA,TRBV28,TGTGCCAGCAGACTCCCCCCGGGGAGGGGGGTTGAGCAGTTCTTC,CASRLPPGRGVEQFF
TRBJ2-1,NA,NA,TRBV9,TGTGCCAGCAGCGTCCAGGGGTTGGGGTACAATGAGCAGTTCTTC,CASSVQGLGYNEQFF